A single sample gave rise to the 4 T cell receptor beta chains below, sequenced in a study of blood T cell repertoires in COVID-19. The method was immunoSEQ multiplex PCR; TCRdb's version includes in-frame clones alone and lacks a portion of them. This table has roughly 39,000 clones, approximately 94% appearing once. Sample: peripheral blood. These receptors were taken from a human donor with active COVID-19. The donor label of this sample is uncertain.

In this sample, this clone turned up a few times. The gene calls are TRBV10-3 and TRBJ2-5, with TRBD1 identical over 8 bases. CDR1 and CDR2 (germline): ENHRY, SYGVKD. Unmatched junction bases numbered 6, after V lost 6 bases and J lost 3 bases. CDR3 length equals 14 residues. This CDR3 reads CAISGPGGEETQYF. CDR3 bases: TGTGCCATCAGCGGACCAGGGGGCGAAGAGACCCAGTACTTC.

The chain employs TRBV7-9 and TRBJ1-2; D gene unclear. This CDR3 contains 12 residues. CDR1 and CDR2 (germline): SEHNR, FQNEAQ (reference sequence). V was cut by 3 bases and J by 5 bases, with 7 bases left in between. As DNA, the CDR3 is TGTGCCAGCAGCTTTCCCAATTATGGCTACACCTTC. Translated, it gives CASSFPNYGYTF. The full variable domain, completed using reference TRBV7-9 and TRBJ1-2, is DTGVSQNPRHKITKRGQNVTFRCDPISEHNRLYWYRQTLGQGPEFLTYFQNEAQLEKSRLLSDRFSAERPKGSFSTLEIQRTEQGDSAMYLCASSFPNYGYTFGSGTRLTVV.

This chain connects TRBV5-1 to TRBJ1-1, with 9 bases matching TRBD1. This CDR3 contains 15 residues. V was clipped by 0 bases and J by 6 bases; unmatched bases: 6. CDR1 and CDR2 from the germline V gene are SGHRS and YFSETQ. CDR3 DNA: TGCGCCAGCAGCTTGGAGGCGGGACAGGGCCCTGAAGCTTTCTTT. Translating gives CASSLEAGQGPEAFF.

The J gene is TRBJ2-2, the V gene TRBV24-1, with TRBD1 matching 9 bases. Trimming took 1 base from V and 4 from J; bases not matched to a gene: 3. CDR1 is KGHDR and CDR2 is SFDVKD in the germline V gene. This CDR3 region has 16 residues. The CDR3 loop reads CATSDFDRGSTGELFF. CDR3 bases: TGTGCCACCAGTGATTTCGACAGGGGGAGCACCGGGGAGCTGTTTTTT.